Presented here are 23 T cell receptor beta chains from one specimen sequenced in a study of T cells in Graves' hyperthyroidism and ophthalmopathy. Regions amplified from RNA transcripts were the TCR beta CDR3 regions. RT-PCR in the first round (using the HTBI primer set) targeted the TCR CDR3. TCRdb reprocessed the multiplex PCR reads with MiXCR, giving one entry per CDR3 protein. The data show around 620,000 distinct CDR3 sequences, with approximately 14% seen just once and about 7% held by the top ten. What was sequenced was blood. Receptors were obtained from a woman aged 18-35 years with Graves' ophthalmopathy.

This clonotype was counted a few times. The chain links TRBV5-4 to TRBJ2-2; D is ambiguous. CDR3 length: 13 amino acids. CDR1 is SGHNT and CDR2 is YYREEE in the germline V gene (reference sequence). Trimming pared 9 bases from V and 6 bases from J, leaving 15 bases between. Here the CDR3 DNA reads TGTGCCACCCCAGGACCTAAAGCCGGGGAGCTGTTTTTT. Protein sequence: CATPGPKAGELFF.

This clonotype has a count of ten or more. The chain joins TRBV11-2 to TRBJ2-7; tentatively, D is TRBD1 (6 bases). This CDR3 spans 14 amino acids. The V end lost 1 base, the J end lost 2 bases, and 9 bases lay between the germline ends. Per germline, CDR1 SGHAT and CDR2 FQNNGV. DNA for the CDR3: TGTGCCAGCAGCTTAGGGACAGACCCCTACGAGCAGTACTTC. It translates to CASSLGTDPYEQYF.

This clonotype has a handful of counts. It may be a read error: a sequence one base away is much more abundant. The CDR3 spells CAGSPSLSNQPQHF. The DNA for the CDR3 is TGTGCCGGCAGTCCGAGCCTTAGCAATCAGCCCCAGCATTTT. The chain recombines TRBV27 with TRBJ1-5; D is uncertain. Germline-derived CDR1 and CDR2 are MNHEY and SMNVEV (reference sequence). This CDR3 has 14 amino acids.

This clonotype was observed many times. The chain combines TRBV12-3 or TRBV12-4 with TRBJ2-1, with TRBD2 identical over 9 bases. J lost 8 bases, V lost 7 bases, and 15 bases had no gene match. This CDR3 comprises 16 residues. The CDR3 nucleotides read TGTGCCAGCAATATAGGGGGAACTAGCGGGTTCTATGAGCAGTTCTTC. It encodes CASNIGGTSGFYEQFF.

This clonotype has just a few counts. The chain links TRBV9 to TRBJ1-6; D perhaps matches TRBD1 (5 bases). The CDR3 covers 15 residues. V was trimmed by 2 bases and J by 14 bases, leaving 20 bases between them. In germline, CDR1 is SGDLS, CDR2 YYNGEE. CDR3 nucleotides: TGTGCCAGCAGCGTCGGCGGGGACCCATCGGAGACCCTCCACTTT. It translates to CASSVGGDPSETLHF.

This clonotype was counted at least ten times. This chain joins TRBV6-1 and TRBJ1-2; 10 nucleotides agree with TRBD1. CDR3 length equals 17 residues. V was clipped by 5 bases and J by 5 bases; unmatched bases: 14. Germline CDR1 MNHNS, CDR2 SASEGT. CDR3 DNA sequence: TGTGCCAGCAGTTTGACAGGGGGCGAGCTTCGACATTATGGCTACACCTTC. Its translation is CASSLTGGELRHYGYTF.

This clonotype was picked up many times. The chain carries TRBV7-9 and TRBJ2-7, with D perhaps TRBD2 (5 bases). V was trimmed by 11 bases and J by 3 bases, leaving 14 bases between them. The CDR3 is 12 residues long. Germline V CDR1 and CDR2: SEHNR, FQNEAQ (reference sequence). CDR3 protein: CAEAGVHYEQYF. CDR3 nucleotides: TGTGCCGAGGCCGGGGTTCACTACGAGCAGTACTTC.

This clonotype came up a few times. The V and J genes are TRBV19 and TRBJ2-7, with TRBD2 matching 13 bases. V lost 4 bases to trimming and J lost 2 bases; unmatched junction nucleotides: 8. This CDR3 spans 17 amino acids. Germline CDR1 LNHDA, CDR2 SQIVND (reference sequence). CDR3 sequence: CASSNWTSGRNTYEQYF. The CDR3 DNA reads TGTGCCAGTAGTAACTGGACTAGCGGGAGAAATACCTACGAGCAGTACTTC.

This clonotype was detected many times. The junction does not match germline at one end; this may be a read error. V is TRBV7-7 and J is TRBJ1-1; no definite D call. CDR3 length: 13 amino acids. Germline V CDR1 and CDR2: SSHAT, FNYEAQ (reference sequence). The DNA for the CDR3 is TGTGCTAGCAGCTTAAGTTGGGACACTGAAGCTTTCTTT. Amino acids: CASSLSWDTEAFF.

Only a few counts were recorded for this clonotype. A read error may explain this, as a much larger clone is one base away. The CDR3 bases are TGCGCCAGGAGCTTGGCTGTGGGAACTGAAGCTTTCTTT. Protein sequence: CARSLAVGTEAFF. The V call is TRBV5-1, the J call TRBJ1-1; D unresolved. Germline CDR1 and CDR2: SGHRS and YFSETQ. The CDR3 loop spans 13 amino acids.

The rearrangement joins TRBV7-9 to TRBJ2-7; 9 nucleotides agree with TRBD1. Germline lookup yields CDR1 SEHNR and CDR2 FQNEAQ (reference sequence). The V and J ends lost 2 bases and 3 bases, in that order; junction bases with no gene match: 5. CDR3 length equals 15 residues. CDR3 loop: CASSLTGDRDYEQYF. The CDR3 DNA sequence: TGTGCCAGCAGCTTAACGGGGGACAGGGACTACGAGCAGTACTTC.

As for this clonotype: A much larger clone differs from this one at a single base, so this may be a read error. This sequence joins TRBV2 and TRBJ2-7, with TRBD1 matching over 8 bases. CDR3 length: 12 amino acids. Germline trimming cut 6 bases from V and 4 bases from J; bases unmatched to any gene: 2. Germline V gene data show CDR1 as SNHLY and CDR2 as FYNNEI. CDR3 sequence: CASRTGVYEQYF. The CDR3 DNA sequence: TGTGCCAGCAGGACAGGGGTGTACGAGCAGTACTTC.

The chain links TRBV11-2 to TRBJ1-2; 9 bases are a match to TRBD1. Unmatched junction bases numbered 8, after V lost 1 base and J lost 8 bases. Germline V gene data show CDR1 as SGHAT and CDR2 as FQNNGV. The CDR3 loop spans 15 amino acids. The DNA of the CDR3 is TGTGCCAGCAGCTTAGGGGGGACAGGGATACGGGGCTACACCTTC. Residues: CASSLGGTGIRGYTF.

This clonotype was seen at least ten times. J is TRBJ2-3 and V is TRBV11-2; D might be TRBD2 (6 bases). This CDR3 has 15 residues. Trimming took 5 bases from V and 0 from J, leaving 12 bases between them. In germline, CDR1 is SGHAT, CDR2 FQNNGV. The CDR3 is CASSRLVSSTDTQYF. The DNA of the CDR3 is TGTGCCAGCAGCCGACTAGTGTCTAGCACAGATACGCAGTATTTT.

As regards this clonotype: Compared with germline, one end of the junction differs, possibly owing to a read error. In nucleotides, the CDR3 is TGTGCCACCAGTGATCCGGAACAGGAGTTCTATGCCTACACCTTC. Residues: CATSDPEQEFYAYTF. This chain links TRBV24-1 with TRBJ1-2; D perhaps matches TRBD1 (5 bases). The V gene's germline CDR1 is KGHDR and CDR2 SFDVKD. The CDR3 consists of 15 residues.

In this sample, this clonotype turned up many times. CDR3 coding DNA: TGTGCCAGCAGTCCTTCCCGCCCCCCCCCTACTAGCGGGCACTACAATGAGCAGTTCTTC. Amino acids: CASSPSRPPPTSGHYNEQFF. The gene calls are TRBV28 and TRBJ2-1; 9 bases map to TRBD2. Germline CDR1 is MDHEN and CDR2 is SYDVKM. The CDR3 covers 20 residues. With V trimmed by 5 bases and J by 3 bases, 20 bases remained unmatched. The full variable domain, completed using reference TRBV28 and TRBJ2-1, is DVKVTQSSRYLVKRTGEKVFLECVQDMDHENMFWYRQDPGLGLRLIYFSYDVKMKEKGDIPEGYSVSREKKERFSLILESASTNQTSMYLCASSPSRPPPTSGHYNEQFFGPGTRLTVL.

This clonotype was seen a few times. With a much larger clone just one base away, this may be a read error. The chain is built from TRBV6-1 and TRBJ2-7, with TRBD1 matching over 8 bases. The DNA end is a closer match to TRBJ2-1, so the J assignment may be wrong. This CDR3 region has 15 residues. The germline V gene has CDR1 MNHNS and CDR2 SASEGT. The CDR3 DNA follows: TGTGCCAGCAGGGGCTGGACAGGGCACTCCTACGAGCAGTTCTTC. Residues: CASRGWTGHSYEQFF.

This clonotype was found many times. The CDR3 protein is CASSALGLTNTEAFF. CDR3 nucleotides: TGTGCCAGCAGCGCCCTAGGACTTACGAACACTGAAGCTTTCTTT. This chain links TRBV2 with TRBJ1-1; D gene uncertain. CDR3 length: 15 residues. Trimming left V 6 bases short and J 1 base short, with 15 bases between. The germline V gene encodes CDR1 SNHLY and CDR2 FYNNEI.

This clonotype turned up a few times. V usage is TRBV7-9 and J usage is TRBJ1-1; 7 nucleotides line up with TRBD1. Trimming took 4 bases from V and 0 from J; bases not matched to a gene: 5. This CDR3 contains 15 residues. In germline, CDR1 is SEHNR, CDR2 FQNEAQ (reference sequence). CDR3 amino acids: CASSWAGGMNTEAFF. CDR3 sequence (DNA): TGTGCCAGCAGCTGGGCAGGGGGGATGAACACTGAAGCTTTCTTT.

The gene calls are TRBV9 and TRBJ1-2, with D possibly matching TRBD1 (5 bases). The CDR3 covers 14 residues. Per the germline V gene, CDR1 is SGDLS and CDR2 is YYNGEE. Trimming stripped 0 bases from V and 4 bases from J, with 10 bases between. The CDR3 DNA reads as TGTGCCAGCAGCGTAGCTGGAGGGGTCTATGGCTACACCTTC. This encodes CASSVAGGVYGYTF.

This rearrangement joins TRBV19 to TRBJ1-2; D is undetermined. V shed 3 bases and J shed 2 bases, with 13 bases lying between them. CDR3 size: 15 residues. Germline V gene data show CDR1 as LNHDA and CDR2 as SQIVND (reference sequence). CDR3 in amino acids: CASSIPGLNNYGYTF. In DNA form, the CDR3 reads TGTGCCAGTAGTATCCCGGGCCTCAACAACTATGGCTACACCTTC.

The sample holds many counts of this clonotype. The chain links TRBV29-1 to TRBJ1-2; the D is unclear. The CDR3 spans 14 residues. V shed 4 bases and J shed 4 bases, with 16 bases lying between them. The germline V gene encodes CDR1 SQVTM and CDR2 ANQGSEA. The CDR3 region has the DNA TGCAGCGTTGCCGACCCGAGGGCTATCTATGGCTACACCTTC. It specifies CSVADPRAIYGYTF.

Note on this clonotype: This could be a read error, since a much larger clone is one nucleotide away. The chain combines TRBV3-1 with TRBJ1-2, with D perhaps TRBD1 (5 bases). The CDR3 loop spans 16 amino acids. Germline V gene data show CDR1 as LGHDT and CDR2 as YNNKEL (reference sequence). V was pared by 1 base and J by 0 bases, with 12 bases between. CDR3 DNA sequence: TGTGCCAGCAGCCAAGGTTTGGTCAGGGCTAACTATGGCTACACCTTC. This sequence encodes CASSQGLVRANYGYTF.